This is a list of T cell receptor beta chains from one sample in a study of Ad26.COV2.S vaccination and SARS-CoV-2 variants. Clones were sequenced by immunoSEQ multiplex PCR, and TCRdb holds only the in-frame ones, with some missing. The table has about 370,000 clones, about nine tenths seen once. Sequences were derived from peripheral blood, sampled in a trial of Ad26.COV2.S vaccine versus placebo. The receptors stem from a person aged 18-60 years who received the Ad26.COV2.S COVID-19 vaccine or a placebo. Each CDR3 is given with its conserved first and last residue. The D gene is left open where the match is weak. Some rows mark clone size as missing; the rest say once, few, many or name a class of expanded clone.

abundance: .
v_gene: TRBV27
j_gene: TRBJ1-1
d_gene: TRBD1
CDR3nt: TGTGCCAGCAGTGTCGGACAGGGGTCGGCTGAAGCTTTCTTT
CDR3aa: CASSVGQGSAEAFF

abundance: .
v_gene: TRBV5-4
j_gene: TRBJ2-1
d_gene: .
CDR3nt: TGTGCCAGCAGCCTTAGCGGCGACAATGAGCAGTTCTTC
CDR3aa: CASSLSGDNEQFF

abundance: .
v_gene: TRBV6-4
j_gene: TRBJ1-3
d_gene: .
CDR3nt: TGTGCCAGCAGTGGTAAGCGGGGCTCCCGCTCTGGAAACACCATATATTTT
CDR3aa: CASSGKRGSRSGNTIYF

abundance: .
v_gene: TRBV11-2
j_gene: TRBJ2-5
d_gene: TRBD2
CDR3nt: TGTGCCAGCAGCTTATCTAGCGGCGGGGAGACCCAGTACTTC
CDR3aa: CASSLSSGGETQYF

abundance: .
v_gene: TRBV4-1
j_gene: TRBJ1-4
d_gene: .
CDR3nt: TGCGCCAGCAGCCAAGATGGGGGGAGCCTGAATGAAAAACTGTTTTTT
CDR3aa: CASSQDGGSLNEKLFF

abundance: .
v_gene: TRBV5-1
j_gene: TRBJ2-1
d_gene: TRBD1
CDR3nt: TGCGCCAGCAGCTTAACCTTTTTAGCAGGGGGCAATGAGCAGTTCTTC
CDR3aa: CASSLTFLAGGNEQFF

abundance: .
v_gene: TRBV10-3
j_gene: TRBJ1-5
d_gene: .
CDR3nt: TGTGCCATCAGTGAGGGGTTGGGACCCAATCAGCCCCAGCATTTT
CDR3aa: CAISEGLGPNQPQHF

abundance: once
v_gene: TRBV3-1/TRBV3-2
j_gene: TRBJ2-6
d_gene: .
CDR3nt: TGTGCCAGCAGCCAAGTTTCTGGGGCCAACGTCCTGACTTTC
CDR3aa: CASSQVSGANVLTF

abundance: once
v_gene: TRBV6-5
j_gene: TRBJ2-3
d_gene: .
CDR3nt: TGTGCCAGCACCTGGGGCAGGGAGCGCACAGATACGCAGTATTTT
CDR3aa: CASTWGRERTDTQYF

abundance: .
v_gene: TRBV19
j_gene: TRBJ2-7
d_gene: TRBD2
CDR3nt: TGTGCCAGTAGTAGTCCGCTAGCGGGGGTCTACGAGCAGTACTTC
CDR3aa: CASSSPLAGVYEQYF

abundance: few
v_gene: TRBV3-1/TRBV3-2
j_gene: TRBJ1-5
d_gene: .
CDR3nt: TGTGCCAGCAGCCAAGATTCGGTAGGGAGTCAGCCCCAGCATTTT
CDR3aa: CASSQDSVGSQPQHF

abundance: .
v_gene: TRBV20-1
j_gene: TRBJ2-7
d_gene: TRBD1
CDR3nt: TGCAGTGCTAGTCGTAGGGACAGGGGTTACGAGCAGTACTTC
CDR3aa: CSASRRDRGYEQYF

abundance: .
v_gene: TRBV6-4
j_gene: TRBJ2-1
d_gene: .
CDR3nt: TGTGCCAGCAGTGAGTCCGTTGACAATGAGCAGTTCTTC
CDR3aa: CASSESVDNEQFF

abundance: once
v_gene: TRBV19
j_gene: TRBJ1-2
d_gene: TRBD1
CDR3nt: TGTGCCAGTAGGGGACAGGGAACCTACTATGGCTACACCTTC
CDR3aa: CASRGQGTYYGYTF

abundance: few
v_gene: TRBV10-1
j_gene: TRBJ2-2
d_gene: .
CDR3nt: TGCGCCAGCAGTGATTGGCAGGGCCGCGACACCGGGGAGCTGTTTTTT
CDR3aa: CASSDWQGRDTGELFF

abundance: once
v_gene: TRBV9
j_gene: TRBJ2-3
d_gene: .
CDR3nt: TGTGCCAGCAGCGGGTTTGGGCGAGGGAGGAGCACAGATACGCAGTATTTT
CDR3aa: CASSGFGRGRSTDTQYF

abundance: .
v_gene: TRBV7-9
j_gene: TRBJ1-2
d_gene: .
CDR3nt: TGTGCCAGCCAAGGGGGGCTGGGCTATGGCTACACCTTC
CDR3aa: CASQGGLGYGYTF

abundance: once
v_gene: TRBV5-8
j_gene: TRBJ1-2
d_gene: .
CDR3nt: TGTGCCAGCAGCCCAAGACTAGGTCGCTACACCTTC
CDR3aa: CASSPRLGRYTF

abundance: .
v_gene: TRBV6-1
j_gene: TRBJ1-1
d_gene: .
CDR3nt: TGTGCCAGCAGTGAAGTGGGCAGGAACACTGAAGCTTTCTTT
CDR3aa: CASSEVGRNTEAFF

abundance: few
v_gene: TRBV2
j_gene: TRBJ1-6
d_gene: .
CDR3nt: TGTGCCAGCCACAGGGTTTTGAATTCACCCCTCCACTTT
CDR3aa: CASHRVLNSPLHF

abundance: .
v_gene: TRBV4-1
j_gene: TRBJ1-1
d_gene: TRBD1
CDR3nt: TGCGCCAGCAGCCTGGACAGGGGGATGAACACTGAAGCTTTCTTT
CDR3aa: CASSLDRGMNTEAFF

abundance: .
v_gene: TRBV5-1
j_gene: TRBJ2-3
d_gene: TRBD2
CDR3nt: TGCGCCAGCAGACAGCGGGGGGCTAGCACAGATACGCAGTATTTT
CDR3aa: CASRQRGASTDTQYF

abundance: .
v_gene: TRBV7-2
j_gene: TRBJ2-1
d_gene: .
CDR3nt: TGTGCCAGCAGCTTAGCCGGCTTCTACAATGAGCAGTTCTTC
CDR3aa: CASSLAGFYNEQFF

abundance: .
v_gene: TRBV5-1
j_gene: TRBJ2-1
d_gene: .
CDR3nt: TGCGCCAGCAGCACCGGGCTCACTTCCTACAATGAGCAGTTCTTC
CDR3aa: CASSTGLTSYNEQFF

abundance: .
v_gene: TRBV4-3
j_gene: TRBJ2-7
d_gene: TRBD1
CDR3nt: TGCGCCAGCAGCCAAGCAACAGGGGCCTACGAGCAGTACTTC
CDR3aa: CASSQATGAYEQYF

abundance: .
v_gene: TRBV5-1
j_gene: TRBJ2-3
d_gene: TRBD2
CDR3nt: TGCGCCAGCAGTACTAGCGGGGGGGCAGATACGCAGTATTTT
CDR3aa: CASSTSGGADTQYF

abundance: .
v_gene: TRBV5-1
j_gene: TRBJ2-5
d_gene: TRBD2
CDR3nt: TGCGCCAGCAGCTCCCGCGGGGGGGGCGAGACCCAGTACTTC
CDR3aa: CASSSRGGGETQYF

abundance: .
v_gene: TRBV7-2
j_gene: TRBJ1-5
d_gene: .
CDR3nt: TGTGCCAGCAGTTTAGAGCGTAGGGGGTTCAATCAGCCCCAGCATTTT
CDR3aa: CASSLERRGFNQPQHF

abundance: .
v_gene: TRBV5-6
j_gene: TRBJ1-5
d_gene: .
CDR3nt: TGTGCCAGCAGCTCGGGGGGCAGCAATCAGCCCCAGCATTTT
CDR3aa: CASSSGGSNQPQHF

abundance: .
v_gene: TRBV7-6
j_gene: TRBJ2-5
d_gene: TRBD2
CDR3nt: TGTGCCAGCAGCCTTCACCCGGGACTACTAGAGACCCAGTACTTC
CDR3aa: CASSLHPGLLETQYF

abundance: .
v_gene: TRBV6-2/TRBV6-3
j_gene: TRBJ2-5
d_gene: .
CDR3nt: TGTGCCAGCAGTCGCCACGGAAATAAGGGTAGAGAGACCCAGTACTTC
CDR3aa: CASSRHGNKGRETQYF

abundance: once
v_gene: TRBV29-1
j_gene: TRBJ2-6
d_gene: TRBD1
CDR3nt: TGCAGCGTTGTTCTAGGGGGCCGACCTGGGGCCAACGTCCTGACTTTC
CDR3aa: CSVVLGGRPGANVLTF

abundance: .
v_gene: TRBV5-1
j_gene: TRBJ2-3
d_gene: .
CDR3nt: TGCGCCAGCAGCTCCCCTATTGGGGCACTCACAGATACGCAGTATTTT
CDR3aa: CASSSPIGALTDTQYF

abundance: few
v_gene: TRBV2
j_gene: TRBJ1-2
d_gene: .
CDR3nt: TGTGCCAGCATGGCCCACGGAGGGATCTATGGCTACACCTTC
CDR3aa: CASMAHGGIYGYTF

abundance: .
v_gene: TRBV11-3
j_gene: TRBJ2-2
d_gene: .
CDR3nt: TGTGCCAGCAGGGGTGGCCCCGGGGAGCTGTTTTTT
CDR3aa: CASRGGPGELFF

abundance: .
v_gene: TRBV18
j_gene: TRBJ2-5
d_gene: .
CDR3nt: TGTGCCAGCTCACCCAAAGCGGGTGGAGAGACCCAGTACTTC
CDR3aa: CASSPKAGGETQYF

abundance: .
v_gene: TRBV7-2
j_gene: TRBJ2-3
d_gene: TRBD2
CDR3nt: TGTGCCAGCAGTTTAGGACTAGCGGGGGCCTCAGATACGCAGTATTTT
CDR3aa: CASSLGLAGASDTQYF

abundance: .
v_gene: TRBV6-2/TRBV6-3
j_gene: TRBJ2-4
d_gene: TRBD2
CDR3nt: TGTGCCAGCAGCCCGCCCACCGGGACTAGCGGGGGGGCGAACATTCAGTACTTC
CDR3aa: CASSPPTGTSGGANIQYF

abundance: .
v_gene: TRBV5-1
j_gene: TRBJ2-1
d_gene: TRBD2
CDR3nt: TGCGCCAGCAGCTTTACGGGGGGAGAAAATGAGCAGTTCTTC
CDR3aa: CASSFTGGENEQFF

abundance: once
v_gene: TRBV21-1
j_gene: TRBJ2-7
d_gene: .
CDR3nt: TGTGCCAGCAGCAAAGCCAAGACAGGGGGCATTAGAGCGTACTACGAGCAGTACTTC
CDR3aa: CASSKAKTGGIRAYYEQYF

abundance: .
v_gene: TRBV6-1
j_gene: TRBJ1-1
d_gene: TRBD1
CDR3nt: TGTGCCAGCAGTGGCCAGGGACAGGGGTATAAGAACACTGAAGCTTTCTTT
CDR3aa: CASSGQGQGYKNTEAFF